This entry concerns a single T cell receptor (beta chain). Its specificity is unknown. This sample is part of a study of cytomegalovirus exposure and HLA in healthy donors. Study summary: A data release that came early held some 79 million unique TCRs from HLA-typed donors. Whole-study results and caveats: Previous analysis showed most TCR beta V segments were productive about 87% or about 30% of the time. In vitro work confirmed that a few CMV-associated chains recognize CMV antigens. Apart from CMV serostatus, no immune exposure information was available.

Researchers ran the PCR with 60 Vbeta and 13 Jbeta primers. Clones were sequenced by immunoSEQ multiplex PCR, and TCRdb holds only the in-frame ones, with some missing. Of 150,000 to 200,000 clones listed, 80% are singletons. V gave up 8 bases and J gave up 4 bases; unmatched junction bases: 10. Germline assignment: CDR1 MDHEN and CDR2 SYDVKM. The CDR3 covers 15 residues. The chain links TRBV28 to TRBJ1-4; 7 nucleotides match TRBD1. The clonotype comes from a woman aged 40 to 50 in good health and CMV-seronegative. Material for sequencing was PBMCs. The CDR3 DNA reads TGTGCCAGCTCCCGCTACCGGGACAGTAATGAAAAACTGTTTTTT. As protein: CASSRYRDSNEKLFF. The entire variable domain, with the rest obtained from reference TRBV28 and TRBJ1-4, is as follows: DVKVTQSSRYLVKRTGEKVFLECVQDMDHENMFWYRQDPGLGLRLIYFSYDVKMKEKGDIPEGYSVSREKKERFSLILESASTNQTSMYLCASSRYRDSNEKLFFGSGTQLSVL.